This T cell receptor (beta chain) was sequenced for a study of blood T cells in healthy people across ages. A J-beta primer mix and a sample-barcoded 5' primer were used in a second PCR of roughly 6 to 12 cycles. TCRdb itself ran the 5' RACE reads through MiXCR, one entry per CDR3 protein. The sample yields about 620,000 distinct CDR3 sequences, approximately 52% seen once. Notes on this clonotype: Given a much more abundant clone one base away, this may be a read error.

This clonotype was obtained from a woman older than 75 in good health. Sequenced sample: blood.

The DNA of the CDR3 is TGTGTCACCATGGGCCAAGGGGGAGTAAATACGCAGTATTTT. Translation: CVTMGQGGVNTQYF. This sequence joins TRBV24-1 and TRBJ2-3; TRBD1 might be the D (6 bases). CDR1 and CDR2 from the germline V gene are KGHDR and SFDVKD. This CDR3 is built from 14 residues.